This TCR beta chain is drawn from a study of blood T cell repertoires in COVID-19 (dated by TCRdb to 2020 to 2022). Concerning the study at large: Samples from collaborators originated in the United States, Italy and Spain and spanned both the acute and convalescent phases of COVID-19. Samples were obtained from the ongoing ImmuneRACE study (first 160 participants) and from about 1,300 subjects provided by 6 global collaborators. The repertoires were released in a freely available public database meant as a resource for research on the immune response to SARS-CoV-2. HLA class I and class II types, where available, came from metadata supplied by the sample provider rather than from assay-based typing. The prospective study material was composed of cDNA or gDNA derived from T cells, B-cell-depleted T cells, or PBMCs. Sample metadata almost always included a de-identified subject ID, COVID-19 status, age in years and sex. Subjects who had been exposed to COVID-19, were actively infected with it, or had recovered from it provided the deeply sampled blood TCRbeta repertoires that made up the dataset. Overall study outcomes, separate from this receptor: The amount of clinical and demographic metadata varied by source and participant and was provided uncurated.

Inclusive of the bounding cysteine and phenylalanine, the CDR3 is 15 residues long. The CDR3 DNA has 45 bases and is translated from base 1. As encoded in the germline V gene (reference sequence), CDR1 is SGHNT while CDR2 is YYREEE. V is trimmed back by 4 bases and J by 3 bases, and the junction contains 9 bases that no gene match accounts for. In its sample, this clone was seen once. The antigen it recognizes is unknown. No base quality values were provided; no much bigger clone lies one nucleotide off. Collaborating institutions collected whole blood in K2EDTA tubes following their own protocols. For TCRbeta analysis, collaborator samples were shipped as frozen whole blood, as isolated PBMCs, or as DNA extracted from either sample type. The immunoSEQ Assay, a bias-controlled multiplex PCR, was used to amplify TCRbeta CDR3 regions from genomic DNA. The published analysis was carried out like this. The number of nucleated cells in each sample was estimated by amplification of reference gene primers within the assay. To quantify the absolute abundance of each unique TCRbeta CDR3 rearrangement, sequence reads were collapsed and filtered. Productive Simpson clonality was computed per sample as the square root of Simpson's diversity index over productive rearrangements. The table was pulled from immuneACCESS by TCRdb, which kept in-frame rearrangements only. Such tables lose some clones; where checked, under half of the loss comes from unresolved V genes, and the rest has no known cause. The V and J calls and clone size come from that table; D and trimming were worked out from the DNA. The sample contains approximately 77,000 clones, approximately 90% of them found a single time. Clones ranked in the top ten supply about 2.1% of the sample.

Recombination linked TRBV5-4 to TRBJ1-2; TRBD1 lines up with 7 middle nucleotides. The sequencing input was peripheral blood. The source is a man aged 30 to 45 with acute or convalescent COVID-19. The CDR3 loop reads CASSPRDSEYYGYTF. The DNA sequence follows: TGTGCCAGCAGCCCCCGGGACAGCGAATACTATGGCTACACCTTC.